The 19 T cell receptor beta chains below were found in one sample sequenced in a study of tumor-infiltrating lymphocytes in primary liver carcinoma. The investigators made TCR beta cDNA from about 510 ng total RNA, using a constant-region primer. Employing slightly modified ARM-PCR, three nested multiplex PCR rounds were run, and these gave rise to the TCR beta libraries. TRBV1-TRBV30 forward and Cbeta reverse primers drove the first two roughly 11-cycle rounds. Via MiXCR, TCRdb re-called the multiplex PCR reads, giving one row per CDR3 protein. This sample has about 350,000 distinct CDR3 sequences; roughly 61% occur once, and the top ten carry under 8%. Unsorted whole blood supplied the blood RNA, and germline DNA was isolated too. The sample was peripheral blood. These receptors came from a man aged 40-49 years with primary liver carcinoma and hepatitis B virus infection.

With regard to this clonotype: Sequence at one end of the junction differs from germline and may be a read error. The rearrangement joins TRBV11-2 to TRBJ2-7; 11 nucleotides agree with TRBD1. The CDR3 covers 15 residues. Germline-derived CDR1 and CDR2 are SGHAT and FQNNGV. CDR3 nucleotide sequence: TGTGCCTGCAGCTTAACCCCCCGGACAGGGGGCCAGCAGTACTTC. Translation: CACSLTPRTGGQQYF. Full variable domain (rest looked up from reference TRBV11-2 and TRBJ2-7): EAGVAQSPRYKIIEKRQSVAFWCNPISGHATLYWYQQILGQGPKLLIQFQNNGVVDDSQLPKDRFSAERLKGVDSTLKIQPAKLEDSAVYLCACSLTPRTGGQQYFGPGTRLTVT.

In the case of this clonotype: One end of the junction is discordant with germline, which a read error may explain. This chain joins TRBV11-2 and TRBJ1-1, with D uncertain. The CDR3 is 13 amino acids. Germline V gene data show CDR1 as SGHAT and CDR2 as FQNNGV. The CDR3 nucleotides read TGTGTCAGCAGCCAAGTAGATAACACTGAAGCTTTCTTT. Residues: CVSSQVDNTEAFF.

The chain recombines TRBV5-6 with TRBJ2-1, with a possible D match to TRBD2 (6 bases). V was cut by 9 bases and J by 1 base, with 20 bases left in between. CDR3 length: 16 amino acids. Germline-derived CDR1 and CDR2 are SGHDT and YYEEEE. The CDR3, as DNA: TGTGCCACCTGTGAGTTTGGAGGGGCATCCTACAATGAGCAGTTCTTC. This sequence encodes CATCEFGGASYNEQFF.

This clonotype turned up a few times. The chain employs TRBV28 and TRBJ2-1, with TRBD2 as a possible D gene (6 bases). Germline V gives CDR1 MDHEN, CDR2 SYDVKM. Trimming took off 2 bases at V and 2 bases at J, with 13 bases between the two ends. This CDR3 region has 16 residues. Here the CDR3 DNA reads TGTGCCAGCAGTTTACATGTCGGGGGTGCCTACAATGAGCAGTTCTTC. It codes for CASSLHVGGAYNEQFF.

The genes are TRBV24-1 and TRBJ2-5; D is ambiguous. The CDR3 is made up of 14 amino acids. Germline V gene sequence: CDR1 KGHDR, CDR2 SFDVKD. Between the trimmed V and J ends, which lost 5 bases and 5 bases, there was a span of 14 bases. DNA of the CDR3: TGTGCCACCAGTGCCTACACAAGGCCGGAGACCCAGTACTTC. This encodes CATSAYTRPETQYF.

V gene TRBV11-1 combines with J gene TRBJ2-1; D possibly uses TRBD1 or TRBD2 (5 bases each). The CDR3 covers 14 residues. Germline V gene sequence: CDR1 SGHAT, CDR2 FQDESV (reference sequence). Trimming took 8 bases from V and 6 from J, leaving 17 bases between them. The CDR3 coding sequence is TGTGCCAGCGAAGACGGGACGGATTGCAATGAGCAGTTCTTC. Residues: CASEDGTDCNEQFF.

To note about this clonotype: A read error may produce the germline difference seen at one junction end. The CDR3 DNA follows: TGTGCCAGCAGTTTGTCTGGGTCCAACGTCCTGACTTTC. Its translation: CASSLSGSNVLTF. J is TRBJ2-6 and V is TRBV28; no clear D. CDR1 and CDR2 from the germline V gene are MDHEN and SYDVKM. The CDR3 loop spans 13 amino acids. Looking up the rest from reference TRBV28 and TRBJ2-6 gives the full variable domain: DVKVTQSSRYLVKRTGEKVFLECVQDMDHENMFWYRQDPGLGLRLIYFSYDVKMKEKGDIPEGYSVSREKKERFSLILESASTNQTSMYLCASSLSGSNVLTFGAGSRLTVL.

This chain uses TRBV10-2 with TRBJ2-1; D may be TRBD2 (5 bases). The germline V and J ends were trimmed by 3 bases and 9 bases, with 21 bases remaining between them. The CDR3 consists of 16 residues. Germline V gene sequence: CDR1 WSHSY, CDR2 SAAADI. DNA for the CDR3: TGCGCCAGCAGTGACCCCTTCACACCGGGGTTCTTTGAGCAGTTCTTC. The encoded protein is CASSDPFTPGFFEQFF.

This clonotype has just one count. Sequence at one end of the junction differs from germline and may be a read error. The chain links TRBV11-2 to TRBJ1-2; D call uncertain. The CDR3 length is 12 residues. The germline V gene has CDR1 SGHAT and CDR2 FQNNGV. CDR3 amino acids: CASSSGYYGYIF. As DNA, the CDR3 is TGTGCCAGCAGCTCGGGGTACTATGGCTACATCTTC.

The chain is built from TRBV11-2 and TRBJ2-7; the D is unclear. Germline values: CDR1 SGHAT, CDR2 FQNNGV. Trimming took 9 bases from V and 0 from J, leaving 24 bases between them. CDR3 length: 17 amino acids. CDR3 sequence: CASSIDNAALSSYEQYF. The CDR3 DNA follows: TGTGCCAGTAGCATAGACAATGCGGCGTTGAGCTCCTACGAGCAGTACTTC.

Details on this clonotype: The junction does not match germline at one end; this may be a read error. The chain is built from TRBV10-3 and TRBJ2-6; D perhaps matches TRBD2 (5 bases). Germline loops: CDR1 ENHRY, CDR2 SYGVKD. The CDR3 runs to 16 residues. CDR3 DNA: TGTGCCACCAGTGAGGGCACAGTATCTGGGGCCAACGTCCTGACTTTC. Translated: CATSEGTVSGANVLTF.

The J gene is TRBJ2-3, the V gene TRBV14, with unresolved D. V was cut by 1 base and J by 6 bases, with 11 bases left in between. Germline V gene data show CDR1 as SGHDN and CDR2 as FVKESK. The CDR3 totals 14 residues. The CDR3 sequence: CASSQVSTSDTQYF. CDR3 in DNA: TGTGCCAGCAGCCAAGTAAGCACGAGCGATACGCAGTATTTT.

As to this clonotype: One end of the junction varies from germline; a read error may be responsible. J is TRBJ2-1 and V is TRBV29-1; D is unresolved. The CDR3 totals 15 residues. Germline V gene lookup returns CDR1 SQVTM and CDR2 ANQGSEA. CDR3 sequence reads: CRVEIQAWAYNEQFF. CDR3 nucleotides: TGCCGCGTTGAGATTCAGGCGTGGGCCTACAATGAGCAGTTCTTC.

This chain joins TRBV30 and TRBJ2-3; D not resolved. Trimming removed 3 bases from V and 6 bases from J, with 19 bases in between. Germline V gene data show CDR1 as GTSNPN and CDR2 as SVGIG (reference sequence). This CDR3 region has 15 residues. The CDR3 region has the DNA TGTGCCTGGAGAGACTGGCCACCCACCGGGGATACGCAGTATTTT. As protein: CAWRDWPPTGDTQYF.

This clonotype was detected only a few times. The chain couples TRBV4-3 to TRBJ2-6; possibly TRBD1 or TRBD2 for D (5 bases each). V lost 4 bases, J lost 0 bases, and 13 bases lay in between. The CDR3 consists of 17 residues. CDR1 LGHNA and CDR2 YSLEER come from the germline V gene. DNA of the CDR3: TGCGCCAGCAGCCCAACAGCTGGGGGCTCTGGGGCCAACGTCCTGACTTTC. Amino acid sequence: CASSPTAGGSGANVLTF.

Points on this clonotype: The junction shows a germline mismatch at one end, possibly a read error. The chain couples TRBV30 to TRBJ1-5; no clear D. The germline V gene encodes CDR1 GTSNPN and CDR2 SVGIG (reference sequence). The CDR3 totals 13 residues. The DNA for the CDR3 is TGTGCCTGGGGTGGACGTAACAATCGGCCCCAGCATTTT. Its protein product is CAWGGRNNRPQHF.

Details on this clonotype: Just one base apart from a much larger clone, this may be a read error. The chain couples TRBV6-5 to TRBJ1-4; D ambiguous. The CDR3 has 16 amino acids. The germline V gene has CDR1 MNHEY and CDR2 SVGAGI. V lost 6 bases, J lost 3 bases, and 17 bases lay in between. The chain's CDR3 is CASSPTSQRANEKLFF. The CDR3 bases are TGTGCCAGCAGCCCTACAAGCCAACGGGCTAATGAAAAACTGTTTTTT.

The CDR3 region is CASSLDIEGGGYEQYF. The DNA of the CDR3 is TGTGCCAGCAGCTTAGACATAGAGGGAGGGGGTTACGAGCAGTACTTC. The chain carries TRBV11-2 and TRBJ2-7, with D possibly being TRBD2 (7 bases). Trimming took 0 bases from V and 4 from J, leaving 16 bases between them. This CDR3 is built from 16 residues. Germline CDR1 reads SGHAT; CDR2 reads FQNNGV.

The chain uses TRBV11-2 and TRBJ2-3, with TRBD2 matching over 7 bases. This CDR3 is 15 amino acids long. V lost 6 bases, J lost 1 base, and 7 bases stayed unmatched. In germline, CDR1 is SGHAT, CDR2 FQNNGV. CDR3 in DNA: TGTGCCAGCAGACTAGATGCGGGAGGCACAGATACGCAGTATTTT. Amino acid sequence: CASRLDAGGTDTQYF.